A selection of T cell receptor beta chains follows, all from one sample in a study of relationships among human T cell subsets. TCRdb recomputed calls from the multiplex PCR reads with MiXCR, one row per CDR3 protein. The sample holds about 15,000 distinct CDR3 sequences, around two thirds seen once. The sequenced sample was total T cells sorted from blood. Receptor source: a man in his forties in good health. Both conserved end residues are part of each CDR3. The D gene is left open where the match is weak. The listing skips clone size in some rows; elsewhere it reads once, few, many or a size class.

TGTGCCAGCAGTTTATCTCCTAGCTCTGGGGCCAACGTCCTGACTTTC | CASSLSPSSGANVLTF | - | TRBJ2-6 | TRBV27 | -
TGCGCCAGCAGCTTGGGGACGGGGCAAGAGACCCAGTACTTC | CASSLGTGQETQYF | - | TRBJ2-5 | TRBV5-1 | -
TGCGCCAGCCGAGGGACAACCCAACGGGATTCACCCCTCCACTTT | CASRGTTQRDSPLHF | - | TRBJ1-6 | TRBV5-1 | -
TGCGCCAGCAGCCACGGAGTCGCAGCGAACACTGAAGCTTTCTTT | CASSHGVAANTEAFF | - | TRBJ1-1 | TRBV4-1 | -
TGTGCAAGTCGCTCACAAAACAGGGAGATAGAGACCCAGTACTTC | CASRSQNREIETQYF | - | TRBJ2-5 | TRBV12-2 | -
TGTGCCAGTAGTATAGATAGGGGCAGGGGGGTGTCTGGGGCCAACGTCCTGACTTTC | CASSIDRGRGVSGANVLTF | - | TRBJ2-6 | TRBV19 | -
TGTGCCAGCAGTCTCCTAACCGGGACTGAAGCTTTCTTT | CASSLLTGTEAFF | - | TRBJ1-1 | TRBV27 | -
TGTGCCATCAGTGTTGGCGGGGCACCCTACGAGCAGTACTTC | CAISVGGAPYEQYF | few | TRBJ2-7 | TRBV10-3 | -
TGCAGTGCGTACGGGGGCCGCGGCACTGAAGCTTTCTTT | CSAYGGRGTEAFF | - | TRBJ1-1 | TRBV20-1 | -
TGTGCCAGCAGCTTAGATGGTAGGACCAATGAGCAGTTCTTC | CASSLDGRTNEQFF | medium-sized | TRBJ2-1 | TRBV11-3 | -
TGTGCCAGCAGTGACTGGGACACTCCCTACGAGCAGTACTTC | CASSDWDTPYEQYF | - | TRBJ2-7 | TRBV6-5 | -
TGTGCCAGCAGCAAAGGGATGGCGGACACTGAAGCTTTCTTT | CASSKGMADTEAFF | - | TRBJ1-1 | TRBV7-9 | -
TGCGCCAGCAGCTCGACAGGTGCCAACACTGAAGCTTTCTTT | CASSSTGANTEAFF | - | TRBJ1-1 | TRBV5-1 | -
TGTGCCAGACTAACCGGAGCCCATAGCAATCAGCCCCAGCATTTT | CARLTGAHSNQPQHF | - | TRBJ1-5 | TRBV2 | -
TGTGCCAGCAACACTGGTCGCGAGACCCAGTACTTC | CASNTGRETQYF | - | TRBJ2-5 | TRBV28 | -
TGTGCCAGCAGTTTTTCTAGGGTCGGAGGCTACACCTTC | CASSFSRVGGYTF | - | TRBJ1-2 | TRBV27 | -
TGTGCCAGCAGCTCCCCTCGGGACAGCTACGAGCAGTACTTC | CASSSPRDSYEQYF | - | TRBJ2-7 | TRBV11-2 | TRBD1
TGTGCCAGCAGCCTGCTCTTGGAACCCTACAATGAGCAGTTCTTC | CASSLLLEPYNEQFF | few | TRBJ2-1 | TRBV5-4 | -
TGTGCCAGCAGCAGCAAGGGGAGGCGGACTGAAGCTTTCTTT | CASSSKGRRTEAFF | - | TRBJ1-1 | TRBV14 | -
TGTGCCAGCAGTTACGGGACAGGGGGAAATCAGCCCCAGCATTTT | CASSYGTGGNQPQHF | - | TRBJ1-5 | TRBV12-3/TRBV12-4 | TRBD1
TGCAGTGCGCATAGCGGGGGACTCAACACCGGGGAGCTGTTTTTT | CSAHSGGLNTGELFF | - | TRBJ2-2 | TRBV29-1 | TRBD2
TGTGCCAGCAGCCCGGAACGCGGACAGGGGCGTTACGAGCAGTACTTC | CASSPERGQGRYEQYF | - | TRBJ2-7 | TRBV7-9 | TRBD1
TGTGCCAGCAGCCCAGCTGGGACAGGGCAATACGAGCAGTACTTC | CASSPAGTGQYEQYF | - | TRBJ2-7 | TRBV6-1 | TRBD1
TGTGCCAGCAGTCGTCCCGGGACTGGAGAAAACATTCAGTACTTC | CASSRPGTGENIQYF | few | TRBJ2-4 | TRBV28 | -